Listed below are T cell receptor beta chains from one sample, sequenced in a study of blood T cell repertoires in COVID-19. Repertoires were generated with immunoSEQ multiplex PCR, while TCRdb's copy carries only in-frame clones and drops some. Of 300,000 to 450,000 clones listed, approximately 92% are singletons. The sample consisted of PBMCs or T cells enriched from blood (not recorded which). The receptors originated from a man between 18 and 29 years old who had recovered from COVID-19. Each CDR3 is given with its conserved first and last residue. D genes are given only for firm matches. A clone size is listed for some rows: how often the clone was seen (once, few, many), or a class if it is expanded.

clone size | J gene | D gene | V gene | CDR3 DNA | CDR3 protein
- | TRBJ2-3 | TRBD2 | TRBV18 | TGTGCCAGCTCACCACCGAGCGGGATGACTAGCACAGATACGCAGTATTTT | CASSPPSGMTSTDTQYF
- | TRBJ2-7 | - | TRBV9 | TGTGCCAGCAGCGTAGGAGGGACTTCTCTCACGCCGGGCTACGAGCAGTACTTC | CASSVGGTSLTPGYEQYF
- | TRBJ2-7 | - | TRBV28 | TGTGCCAGCAGGACCTCACGGAGCTCCTACGAGCAGTACTTC | CASRTSRSSYEQYF
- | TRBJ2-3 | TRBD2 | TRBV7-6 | TGTGCCAGCAGCCCCCGCCGACTAGCGGGAGGTGCGGATACGCAGTATTTT | CASSPRRLAGGADTQYF
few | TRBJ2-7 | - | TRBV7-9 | TGTGCCAGCAGCCCCTCGGGCTACGAGCAGTACTTC | CASSPSGYEQYF
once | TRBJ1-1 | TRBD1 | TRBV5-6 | TGTGCCAGCAGCTTCGGGCGCACAGGGGGCTACACTGAAGCTTTCTTT | CASSFGRTGGYTEAFF
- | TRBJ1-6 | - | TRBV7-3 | TGTGCCAGCAGGGTCGAGGCGGGGAATTCACCCCTCCACTTT | CASRVEAGNSPLHF
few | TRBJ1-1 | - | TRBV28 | TGTGCCAGCGCGGGCAGCATGAACACTGAAGCTTTCTTT | CASAGSMNTEAFF
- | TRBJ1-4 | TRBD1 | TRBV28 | TGTGCCAGCAGGTTTTCGGACAGGAGGAATCGGGGGCTGTTTTTT | CASRFSDRRNRGLFF
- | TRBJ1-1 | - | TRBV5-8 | TGTGCCAGCAGCCCGGGGGGCGACACTGAAGCTTTCTTT | CASSPGGDTEAFF
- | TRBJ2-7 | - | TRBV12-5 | TGTGCTAGTGGTTTGATATCCTACGAGCAGTACTTC | CASGLISYEQYF
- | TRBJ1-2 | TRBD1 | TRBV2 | TGTGCCAGCAGTGCGATGGAGGGGGCTGGCTACACCTTC | CASSAMEGAGYTF
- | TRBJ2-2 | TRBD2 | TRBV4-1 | TGCGCCAGCAGCCCCCTAGCGGGGGGGCGCACCGGGGAGCTGTTTTTT | CASSPLAGGRTGELFF
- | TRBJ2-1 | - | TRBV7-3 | TGTGCCAGCAGCTTATCGGCAATTGACCAGGGGGGAGGCCGCTCCTACAATGAGCAGTTCTTC | CASSLSAIDQGGGRSYNEQFF
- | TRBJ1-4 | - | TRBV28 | TGTGCCAGCAGTAAGAGGAAACTGTTTTTT | CASSKRKLFF
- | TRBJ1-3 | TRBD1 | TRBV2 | TGTGCCAGCAGCACCCAGGGACAGGGGGGAAACACCATATATTTT | CASSTQGQGGNTIYF
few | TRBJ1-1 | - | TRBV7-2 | TGTGCCAGCAGCTTCCCCCAGGGTCGGAGCACTGAAGCTTTCTTT | CASSFPQGRSTEAFF
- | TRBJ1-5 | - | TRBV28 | TGTGCCAGCAGTTTATCCGGGGGTTACAATCAGCCCCAGCATTTT | CASSLSGGYNQPQHF
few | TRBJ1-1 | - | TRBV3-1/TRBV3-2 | TGTGCCAGCAGCCAAGGGACACTCACTGAAGCTTTCTTT | CASSQGTLTEAFF
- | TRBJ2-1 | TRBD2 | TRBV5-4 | TGTGCCAGCAGCTTGACTAGCGGGAGAAACAATGAGCAGTTCTTC | CASSLTSGRNNEQFF
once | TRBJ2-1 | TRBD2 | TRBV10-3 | TGTGCCATCAAGGAAGCGGGGGCGCGCGTCGATGAGCAGTTCTTC | CAIKEAGARVDEQFF
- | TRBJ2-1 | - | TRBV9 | TGTGCCAGCAGCGTAGCAGGGAACAAAGTCGATGAGCAGTTCTTC | CASSVAGNKVDEQFF
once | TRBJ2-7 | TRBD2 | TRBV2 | TGTGTAGTGGCGGGGGAGAACTACGAGCAGTACTTC | CVVAGENYEQYF
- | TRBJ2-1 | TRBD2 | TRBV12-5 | TGTGCTAGTGGTTTGCCTAGCGGGGGGTACAATGAGCAGTTCTTC | CASGLPSGGYNEQFF
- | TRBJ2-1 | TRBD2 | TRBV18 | TGTGCCAGCTCACCGCGCTCTAGCGGGAGAACCCACAATGAGCAGTTCTTC | CASSPRSSGRTHNEQFF
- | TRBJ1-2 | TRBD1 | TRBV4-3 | TGCGCCAGCAGCCAAGACGGGACAGGGGGTCGCGGCTACACCTTC | CASSQDGTGGRGYTF
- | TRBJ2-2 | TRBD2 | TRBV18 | TGTGCCAGCTCACCATCAGAAGGACTAGCGGGAGCATATGACACCGGGGAGCTGTTTTTT | CASSPSEGLAGAYDTGELFF
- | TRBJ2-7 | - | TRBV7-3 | TGTGCCAGCAGCTTAGCGGCAGGGAACTACGAGCAGTACTTC | CASSLAAGNYEQYF
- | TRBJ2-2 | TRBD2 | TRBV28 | TGTGCCAGCAGTAAGGGGAGTAGCGGGAGATTTTCCGGGGAGCTGTTTTTT | CASSKGSSGRFSGELFF
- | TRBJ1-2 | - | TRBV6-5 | TGTGCCAGCAGTTACGACGGGGTAGGCTATGGCTACACCTTC | CASSYDGVGYGYTF
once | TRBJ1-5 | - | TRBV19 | TGTGCCAGTAGACAGGGTAGTAATCAGCCCCAGCATTTT | CASRQGSNQPQHF
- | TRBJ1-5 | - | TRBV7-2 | TGTGCCAGCAGCTTACGCCGACTAGGGAGCAATCAGCCCCAGCATTTT | CASSLRRLGSNQPQHF
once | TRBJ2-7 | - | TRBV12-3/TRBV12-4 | TGTGCCAGCAGTTTATCGGGGAGCGAGCAGTACTTC | CASSLSGSEQYF
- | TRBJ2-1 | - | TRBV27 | TGTGCCAGCAATGGGGTGGGCGCGGGGAGATACAATGAGCAGTTCTTC | CASNGVGAGRYNEQFF
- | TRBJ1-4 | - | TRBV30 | TGTGCCTGGAGTACCCTCGGAGGTAATGGTGAAAAACTGTTTTTT | CAWSTLGGNGEKLFF
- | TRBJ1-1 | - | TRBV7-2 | TGTGCCAGCAGCTTAGGCAGGGGGAACACTGAAGCTTTCTTT | CASSLGRGNTEAFF
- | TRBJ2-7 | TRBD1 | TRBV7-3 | TGTGCCAGCAGCTCCCAGACAGGGCAGGCCTACGAGCAGTACTTC | CASSSQTGQAYEQYF
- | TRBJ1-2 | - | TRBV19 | TGTGCCAGTAGTATCATCCAGGCCGCTAACTATGGCTACACCTTC | CASSIIQAANYGYTF
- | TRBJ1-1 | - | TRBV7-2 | TGTGCCAGCAGCTTTAGCCGGACAACTAACACTGAAGCTTTCTTT | CASSFSRTTNTEAFF
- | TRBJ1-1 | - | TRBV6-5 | TGTGCCAGCAGTTACTCTAGGAACACTGAAGCTTTCTTT | CASSYSRNTEAFF
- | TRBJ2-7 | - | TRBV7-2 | TGTGCCAGCAGCAGGGACTCCGTATACTCCTACGAGCAGTACTTC | CASSRDSVYSYEQYF
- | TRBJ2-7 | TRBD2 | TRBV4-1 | TGCGCCAGCAGCCGCGGGGGGCTAGGAGGCTACGAGCAGTACTTC | CASSRGGLGGYEQYF
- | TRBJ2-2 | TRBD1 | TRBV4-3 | TGCGCCAGCAGACTTTCCGGGACAGGGACCGGCGGGGAGCTGTTTTTT | CASRLSGTGTGGELFF
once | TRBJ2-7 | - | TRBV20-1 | TGCAGTGCTAGAAACTTCGAGCAGTACTTC | CSARNFEQYF
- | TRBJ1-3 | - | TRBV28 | TGTGCCAGCAGTTTTCCACAACGCTCTGGAAACACCATATATTTT | CASSFPQRSGNTIYF
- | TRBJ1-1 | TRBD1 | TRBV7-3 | TGTGCCAGCAGCGAACAGGGGACTGAAGCTTTCTTT | CASSEQGTEAFF
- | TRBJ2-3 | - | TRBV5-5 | TGTGCCAGCAGGCGTTGGGGAGATAATACGCAGTATTTT | CASRRWGDNTQYF